This TCR beta chain is drawn from a study of cytomegalovirus exposure and HLA in healthy donors. As concerns this clone: What it binds is not known.

Notes on the study in general: A reported reduction in N-insertions relative to the approximately 600-donor mean was seen in an Asian-associated ancestry cluster in a later analysis.

Germline CDR1 SGHAT, CDR2 FQNNGV. With V trimmed by 2 bases and J by 8 bases, 7 bases remained unmatched. CDR3 length: 14 residues. Primers for the PCR totalled 60 Vbeta and 13 Jbeta. Clones were read by immunoSEQ multiplex PCR, and TCRdb kept only the in-frame ones, dropping some. The sample contains hundreds of thousands of clones, about 88% of which appear only once. V usage is TRBV11-2 and J usage is TRBJ2-3; TRBD2 matches 7 bases. This clonotype was obtained from a girl aged 2 to 10 in good health and CMV-seronegative. The specimen was PBMCs. DNA of the CDR3: TGTGCCAGCAGCTTACTAGCGGCGGAGGGTACGCAGTATTTT. This translates into CASSLLAAEGTQYF.